The next 17 T cell receptor beta chains were all read from a single sample in a study of blood T cell repertoires in COVID-19. Only in-frame clones appear in the TCRdb table, and some are missing; sequencing was by immunoSEQ multiplex PCR. Of under 300,000 clones in the sample, about 88% are singletons; the top ten hold about 2.1%. Sequencing was done on a sample of peripheral blood. These receptors originate from a woman in her forties who had recovered from COVID-19.

V gene TRBV7-8 combines with J gene TRBJ2-7; 10 nucleotides match TRBD2. This CDR3 is built from 15 residues. CDR1 is SGHVS and CDR2 is FQNEAQ in the germline V gene. V lost 5 bases to trimming and J lost 2 bases; unmatched junction nucleotides: 6. The CDR3 region is CASSPWTSGTYEQYF. The CDR3 DNA reads as TGTGCCAGCAGCCCTTGGACTAGCGGAACCTACGAGCAGTACTTC. Filled out from reference TRBV7-8 and TRBJ2-7, the complete variable domain reads GAGVSQSPRYKVAKRGQDVALRCDPISGHVSLFWYQQALGQGPEFLTYFQNEAQLDKSGLPSDRFFAERPEGSVSTLKIQRTQQEDSAVYLCASSPWTSGTYEQYFGPGTRLTVT.

This sequence joins TRBV7-6 and TRBJ2-5; D may be TRBD1 (6 bases). V was trimmed by 5 bases and J by 5 bases, leaving 18 bases between them. CDR1 and CDR2 (germline): SGHVS, FNYEAQ. The CDR3 length is 15 residues. CDR3 residues: CASSQQGSPSETQYF. The CDR3 coding sequence is TGTGCCAGCAGCCAACAGGGATCCCCCTCTGAGACCCAGTACTTC.

The chain is built from TRBV5-5 and TRBJ2-7; TRBD2 agrees at 9 bases. CDR1 and CDR2 (germline): SGHKS, YYEKEE (reference sequence). The CDR3 contains 15 residues. With V trimmed by 0 bases and J by 0 bases, 1 base remained unmatched. CDR3 nucleotides: TGTGCCAGCAGCTTGGGACTAGCGGTCTCCTACGAGCAGTACTTC. Encoded protein: CASSLGLAVSYEQYF.

Regarding this clone: Relative to the germline gene, one junction end is altered; a read error may explain this. V and J are TRBV6-2 or TRBV6-3 and TRBJ1-5, with D tentatively TRBD1 (5 bases). Germline loops: CDR1 MNHEY, CDR2 SVGEGT. The CDR3 contains 12 residues. The CDR3 is CASSYGEGKKDF. In DNA form, the CDR3 reads TGTGCCAGCAGTTATGGGGAGGGGAAGAAGGATTTT.

This rearrangement joins TRBV27 to TRBJ1-5, with TRBD1 matching 7 bases. Losses at the gene ends were 4 bases for V and 11 bases for J; bases not matched to a gene: 11. The CDR3 consists of 14 residues. Per germline, CDR1 MNHEY and CDR2 SMNVEV (reference sequence). In DNA form, the CDR3 reads TGTGCCAGCAGTTCATGGGGACAGCTCAGCTCCCAGCATTTT. It codes for CASSSWGQLSSQHF.

The chain has TRBV7-6 and TRBJ1-6, with D hard to call. There are 16 residues in the CDR3. Germline lookup yields CDR1 SGHVS and CDR2 FNYEAQ. The V end lost 3 bases, the J end lost 5 bases, and 14 bases lay between the germline ends. CDR3 coding DNA: TGTGCCAGCAGCTTGCATGCACGGGGAAATAATTCACCCCTCCACTTT. This codes for CASSLHARGNNSPLHF.

The V gene is TRBV18, the J gene TRBJ2-5; tentative D call: TRBD2 (6 bases). The V gene's germline CDR1 is KGHSH and CDR2 LQKENI. The CDR3 runs to 14 residues. The V end lost 2 bases, the J end lost 5 bases, and 12 bases lay between the germline ends. The DNA for the CDR3 is TGTGCCAGCTCACCAGGGGGGTCCAGGGAGACCCAGTACTTC. This codes for CASSPGGSRETQYF.

The rearrangement joins TRBV7-2 to TRBJ1-2, with 9 bases matching TRBD1. Germline V lookup: CDR1 SGHTA, CDR2 FQGNSA. The CDR3 contains 14 residues. V shed 7 bases and J 11 bases; nucleotides not matched to a gene: 14. Here the CDR3 reads CASTQLPGTGKYTF. The CDR3 DNA reads as TGTGCCAGCACCCAACTGCCCGGGACAGGGAAGTACACCTTC.

The chain employs TRBV7-2 and TRBJ2-7; weak D call: TRBD2 (5 bases). Trimming stripped 3 bases from V and 6 bases from J, with 12 bases between. The CDR3 extends over 13 amino acids. Germline V lookup: CDR1 SGHTA, CDR2 FQGNSA. The CDR3 DNA reads TGTGCCAGCAGCTTTATGGCGGGTCCCGAGCAGTACTTC. Translating gives CASSFMAGPEQYF.

The chain carries TRBV28 and TRBJ2-3; 8 positions match TRBD2. Per germline, CDR1 MDHEN and CDR2 SYDVKM. The CDR3 consists of 15 residues. The J segment lost 5 bases and the V segment lost 4 bases, leaving 8 bases of the junction unmatched. CDR3 coding DNA: TGTGCCAGCAGTTCTCGGGGGGGCATGGGAGATACGCAGTATTTT. Encoded protein: CASSSRGGMGDTQYF.

V usage is TRBV28 and J usage is TRBJ1-3; 7 nucleotides line up with TRBD1. Germline CDR1 and CDR2: MDHEN and SYDVKM. V was clipped by 8 bases and J by 1 base; unmatched bases: 8. This CDR3 contains 15 residues. The CDR3 bases are TGTGCCAGCTGGACAGGTCGTCCGTCTGGAAACACCATATATTTT. Protein sequence: CASWTGRPSGNTIYF.

This chain connects TRBV7-9 to TRBJ2-6; a weak D match, TRBD1 (5 bases). Per germline, CDR1 SEHNR and CDR2 FQNEAQ (reference sequence). This CDR3 has 18 residues. Trimming pared 0 bases from V and 0 bases from J, leaving 12 bases between. The CDR3 nucleotides are TGTGCCAGCAGCTTAGCAAGGGGAATCGCCTCTGGGGCCAACGTCCTGACTTTC. Its translation is CASSLARGIASGANVLTF.

The J gene is TRBJ1-2, the V gene TRBV2; TRBD1 aligns across 8 bases. Trimming at V came to 6 bases and at J to 0 bases, leaving 9 bases not matched to a gene. Germline V CDR1 and CDR2: SNHLY, FYNNEI. The CDR3 sequence is 16 residues long. The CDR3 coding sequence is TGTGCCAGCAGCCCGGACAGGGCCGTAACTAACTATGGCTACACCTTC. Translated, it gives CASSPDRAVTNYGYTF.

The V gene is TRBV5-1, the J gene TRBJ2-7; 13 bases are shared with TRBD2. Looked up from germline, CDR1 is SGHRS and CDR2 is YFSETQ. The CDR3 spans 14 residues. With V trimmed by 4 bases and J by 6 bases, 4 bases remained unmatched. In DNA, the CDR3 is TGCGCCAGCAGCGGACGGACTAGCGGGAGCGAGCAGTACTTC. Translating gives CASSGRTSGSEQYF.

V and J are TRBV6-5 and TRBJ2-7; a weak D match, TRBD2 (5 bases). The CDR3 is 11 amino acids. Germline-derived CDR1 and CDR2 are MNHEY and SVGAGI. The V and J ends lost 6 bases and 6 bases respectively, with 9 bases between them. CDR3 nucleotides: TGTGCCAGCAGGTGGGGAGCCGAGCAGTACTTC. This codes for CASRWGAEQYF.

The genes are TRBV4-2 and TRBJ2-1; the match to TRBD1 covers 11 bases. The V gene end was trimmed by 0 bases and the J gene end by 8 bases; junction bases not matched to a gene: 6. The CDR3 extends over 16 amino acids. The germline CDR1 and CDR2 sequences are LGHNA and YNFKEQ. CDR3 sequence reads: CASSQDLGTGGHEQFF. CDR3 bases: TGTGCCAGCAGCCAAGATCTGGGGACAGGGGGACATGAGCAGTTCTTC.

The V and J genes are TRBV24-1 and TRBJ2-2; no reliable D call. Per the germline V gene, CDR1 is KGHDR and CDR2 is SFDVKD. V was clipped by 7 bases and J by 1 base, with 9 bases between them. There are 14 residues in the CDR3. The DNA of the CDR3 is TGTGCCACCAGCCATACAGTGAACACCGGGGAGCTGTTTTTT. This translates into CATSHTVNTGELFF.